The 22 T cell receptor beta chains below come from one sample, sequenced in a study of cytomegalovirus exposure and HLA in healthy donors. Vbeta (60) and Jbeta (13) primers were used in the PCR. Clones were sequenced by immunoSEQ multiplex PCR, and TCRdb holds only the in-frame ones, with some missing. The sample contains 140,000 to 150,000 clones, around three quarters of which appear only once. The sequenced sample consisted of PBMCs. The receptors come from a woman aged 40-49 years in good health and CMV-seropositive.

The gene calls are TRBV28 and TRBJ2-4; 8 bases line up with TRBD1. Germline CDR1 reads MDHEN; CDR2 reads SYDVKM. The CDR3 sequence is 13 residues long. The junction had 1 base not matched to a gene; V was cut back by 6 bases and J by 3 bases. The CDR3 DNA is TGTGCCAGCAGAGGGACAGGCAAAAACATTCAGTACTTC. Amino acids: CASRGTGKNIQYF.

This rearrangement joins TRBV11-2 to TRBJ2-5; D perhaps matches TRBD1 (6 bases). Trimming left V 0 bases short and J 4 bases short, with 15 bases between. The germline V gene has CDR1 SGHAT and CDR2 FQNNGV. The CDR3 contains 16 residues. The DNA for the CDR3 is TGTGCCAGCAGCTTAGACAGGGGCCCCCTTGGAGAGACCCAGTACTTC. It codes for CASSLDRGPLGETQYF.

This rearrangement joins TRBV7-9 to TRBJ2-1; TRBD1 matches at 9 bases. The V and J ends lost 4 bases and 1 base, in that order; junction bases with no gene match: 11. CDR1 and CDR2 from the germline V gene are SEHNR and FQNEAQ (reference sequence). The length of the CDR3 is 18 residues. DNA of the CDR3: TGTGCCAGCAGCTACCTTACAGGGGGCGCGCAGTCCTACAATGAGCAGTTCTTC. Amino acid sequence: CASSYLTGGAQSYNEQFF. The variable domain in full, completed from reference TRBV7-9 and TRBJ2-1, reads DTGVSQNPRHKITKRGQNVTFRCDPISEHNRLYWYRQTLGQGPEFLTYFQNEAQLEKSRLLSDRFSAERPKGSFSTLEIQRTEQGDSAMYLCASSYLTGGAQSYNEQFFGPGTRLTVL.

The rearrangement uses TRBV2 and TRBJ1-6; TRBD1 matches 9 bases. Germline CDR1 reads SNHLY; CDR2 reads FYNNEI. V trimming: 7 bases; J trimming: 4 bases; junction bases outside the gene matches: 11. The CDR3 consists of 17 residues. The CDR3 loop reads CASIRDRALLYNSPLHF. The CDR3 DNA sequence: TGTGCCAGCATTCGGGACAGGGCCCTTTTATATAATTCACCCCTCCACTTT.

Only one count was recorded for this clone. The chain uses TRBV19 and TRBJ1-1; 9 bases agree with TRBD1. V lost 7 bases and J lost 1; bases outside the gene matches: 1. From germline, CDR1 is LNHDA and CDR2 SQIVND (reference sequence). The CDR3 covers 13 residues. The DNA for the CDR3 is TGTGCCAGTAAGGGACAGGGGAACACTGAAGCTTTCTTT. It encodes CASKGQGNTEAFF.

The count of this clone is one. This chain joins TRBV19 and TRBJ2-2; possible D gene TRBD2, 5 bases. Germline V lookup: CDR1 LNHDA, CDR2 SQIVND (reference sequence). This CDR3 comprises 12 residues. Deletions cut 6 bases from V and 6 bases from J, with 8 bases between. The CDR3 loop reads CASRREPGELFF. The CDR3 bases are TGTGCCAGTAGAAGGGAGCCCGGGGAGCTGTTTTTT.

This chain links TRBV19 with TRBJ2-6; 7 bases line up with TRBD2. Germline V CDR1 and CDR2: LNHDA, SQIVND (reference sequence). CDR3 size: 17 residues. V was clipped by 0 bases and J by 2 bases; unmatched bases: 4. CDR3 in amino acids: CASSIEGAGAGANVLTF. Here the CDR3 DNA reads TGTGCCAGTAGTATAGAGGGTGCGGGGGCTGGGGCCAACGTCCTGACTTTC.

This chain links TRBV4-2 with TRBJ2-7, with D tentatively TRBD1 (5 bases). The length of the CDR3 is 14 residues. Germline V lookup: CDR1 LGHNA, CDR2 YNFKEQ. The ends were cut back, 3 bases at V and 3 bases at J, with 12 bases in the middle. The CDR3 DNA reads TGTGCCAGCAGCCAGCAGGGAAATGTCTACGAGCAGTACTTC. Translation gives CASSQQGNVYEQYF.

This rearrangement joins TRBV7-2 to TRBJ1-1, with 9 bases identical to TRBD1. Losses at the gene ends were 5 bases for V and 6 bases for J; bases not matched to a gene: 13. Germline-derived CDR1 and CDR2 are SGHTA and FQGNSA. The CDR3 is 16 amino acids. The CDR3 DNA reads TGTGCCAGCAGCCTACGGCCGGGACAGGGCGTTTCTGAAGCTTTCTTT. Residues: CASSLRPGQGVSEAFF.

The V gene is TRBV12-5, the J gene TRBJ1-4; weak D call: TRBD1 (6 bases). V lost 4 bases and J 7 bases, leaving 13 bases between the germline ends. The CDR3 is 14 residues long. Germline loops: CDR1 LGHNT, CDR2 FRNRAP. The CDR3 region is CASGSSWTVEKLFF. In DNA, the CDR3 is TGTGCTAGTGGTTCGTCGTGGACAGTTGAAAAACTGTTTTTT.

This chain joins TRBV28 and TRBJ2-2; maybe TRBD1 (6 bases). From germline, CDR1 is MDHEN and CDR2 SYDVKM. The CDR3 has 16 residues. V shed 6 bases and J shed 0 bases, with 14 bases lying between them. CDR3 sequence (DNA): TGTGCCAGCAGCGCCCGACAGGACTCGAACACCGGGGAGCTGTTTTTT. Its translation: CASSARQDSNTGELFF.

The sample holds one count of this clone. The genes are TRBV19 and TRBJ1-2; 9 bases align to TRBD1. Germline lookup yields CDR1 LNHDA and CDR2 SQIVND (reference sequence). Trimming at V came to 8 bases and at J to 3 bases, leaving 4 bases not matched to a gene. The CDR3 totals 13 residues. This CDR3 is CASRGQGDYGYTF. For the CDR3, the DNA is TGTGCCAGTCGGGGACAGGGAGACTATGGCTACACCTTC.

The chain's CDR3 is CASSSPRRHYGYTF. CDR3 DNA: TGTGCCAGCAGCTCTCCCAGGAGGCACTATGGCTACACCTTC. This chain joins TRBV11-2 and TRBJ1-2, with D unresolved. This CDR3 spans 14 amino acids. From germline, CDR1 is SGHAT and CDR2 FQNNGV. V was pared by 4 bases and J by 3 bases, with 12 bases between. Looking up the rest from reference TRBV11-2 and TRBJ1-2 gives the full variable domain: EAGVAQSPRYKIIEKRQSVAFWCNPISGHATLYWYQQILGQGPKLLIQFQNNGVVDDSQLPKDRFSAERLKGVDSTLKIQPAKLEDSAVYLCASSSPRRHYGYTFGSGTRLTVV.

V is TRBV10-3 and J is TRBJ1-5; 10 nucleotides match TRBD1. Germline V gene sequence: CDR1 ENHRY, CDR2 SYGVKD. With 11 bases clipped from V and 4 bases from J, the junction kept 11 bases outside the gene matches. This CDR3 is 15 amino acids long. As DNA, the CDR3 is TGTGCCTCGACGGCGACAGGGGGCAGAAATCAGCCCCAGCATTTT. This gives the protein CASTATGGRNQPQHF.

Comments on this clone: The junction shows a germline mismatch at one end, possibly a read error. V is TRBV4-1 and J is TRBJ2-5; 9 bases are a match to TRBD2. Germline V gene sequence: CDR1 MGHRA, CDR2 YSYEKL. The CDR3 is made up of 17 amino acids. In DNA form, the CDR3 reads TGCGCCAGCCGCCAAGATCGTCAGCGGGGGGTGGGAGAGACCCAGTACTTC. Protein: CASRQDRQRGVGETQYF.

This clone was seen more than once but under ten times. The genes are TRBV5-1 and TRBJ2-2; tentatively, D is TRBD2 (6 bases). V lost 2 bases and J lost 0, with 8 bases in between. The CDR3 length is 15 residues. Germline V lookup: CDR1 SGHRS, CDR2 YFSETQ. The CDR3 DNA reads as TGCGCCAGCAGCTTTTGGGGGGCGAACACCGGGGAGCTGTTTTTT. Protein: CASSFWGANTGELFF.

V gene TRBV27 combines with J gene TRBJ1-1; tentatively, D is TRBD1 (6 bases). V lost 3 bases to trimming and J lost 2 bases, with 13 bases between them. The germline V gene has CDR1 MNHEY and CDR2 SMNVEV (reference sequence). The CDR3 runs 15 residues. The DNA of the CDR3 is TGTGCCAGCAGTTTTAGTCGGACAGTTAACACTGAAGCTTTCTTT. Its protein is CASSFSRTVNTEAFF.

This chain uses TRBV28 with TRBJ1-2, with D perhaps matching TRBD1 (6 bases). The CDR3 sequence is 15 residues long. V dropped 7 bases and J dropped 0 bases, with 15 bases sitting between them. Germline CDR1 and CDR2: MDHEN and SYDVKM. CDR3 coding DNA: TGTGCCAGCACTACTACAGGGTTCACTAACTATGGCTACACCTTC. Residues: CASTTTGFTNYGYTF.

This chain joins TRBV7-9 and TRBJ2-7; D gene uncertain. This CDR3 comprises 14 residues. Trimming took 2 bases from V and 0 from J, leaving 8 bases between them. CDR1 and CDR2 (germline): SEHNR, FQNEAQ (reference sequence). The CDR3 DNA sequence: TGTGCCAGCAGCTTAATGGGCAGCTCCTACGAGCAGTACTTC. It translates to CASSLMGSSYEQYF.

The CDR3 DNA reads as TGTGCCAGCAGTTCACTCTTGGAAGCTTTCTTT. It translates to CASSSLLEAFF. The chain has TRBV7-9 and TRBJ1-1; D gene uncertain. The CDR3 has 11 amino acids. Germline lookup yields CDR1 SEHNR and CDR2 FQNEAQ (reference sequence). V dropped 6 bases and J dropped 8 bases, with 10 bases sitting between them.

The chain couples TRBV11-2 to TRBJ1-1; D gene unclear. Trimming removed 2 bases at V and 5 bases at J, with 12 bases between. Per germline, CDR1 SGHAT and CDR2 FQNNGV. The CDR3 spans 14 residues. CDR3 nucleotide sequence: TGTGCCAGCAGCTTAAACCCGACCGGGACTGAAGCTTTCTTT. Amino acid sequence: CASSLNPTGTEAFF.

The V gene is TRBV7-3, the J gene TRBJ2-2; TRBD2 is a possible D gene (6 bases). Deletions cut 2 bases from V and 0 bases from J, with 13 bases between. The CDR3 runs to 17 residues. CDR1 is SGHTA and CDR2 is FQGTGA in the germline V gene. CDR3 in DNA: TGTGCCAGCAGCTTATCCGTAGCGGATGCGAACACCGGGGAGCTGTTTTTT. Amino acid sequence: CASSLSVADANTGELFF. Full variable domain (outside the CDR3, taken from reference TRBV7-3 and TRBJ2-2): GAGVSQTPSNKVTEKGKYVELRCDPISGHTALYWYRQSLGQGPEFLIYFQGTGAADDSGLPNDRFFAVRPEGSVSTLKIQRTERGDSAVYLCASSLSVADANTGELFFGEGSRLTVL.